The sequence of this T cell receptor (beta chain) was determined in a study of blood T cells in healthy people across ages. Combining a sample-barcoded 5' primer with a J-beta primer mix, a second PCR ran for roughly 6 to 11 cycles. TCRdb fed the 5' RACE reads into MiXCR, producing one record per CDR3 protein. Of about 570,000 distinct CDR3 sequences listed, 27% are singletons. The CDR3 covers 16 residues. The V end was cut by 0 bases, the J end by 2 bases, with 12 bases between. The germline gives CDR1 SGHDT, CDR2 YYEEEE. This clonotype was observed a handful of times. Sequenced: blood. The V gene is TRBV5-6, the J gene TRBJ2-1; tentatively, D is TRBD1 (5 bases). The clonotype was recovered from a woman between 65 and 79 years old in good health. This chain's CDR3 is CASSLAGQGPYNEQFF. As DNA, the CDR3 is TGTGCCAGCAGCTTGGCCGGTCAGGGTCCCTACAATGAGCAGTTCTTC.